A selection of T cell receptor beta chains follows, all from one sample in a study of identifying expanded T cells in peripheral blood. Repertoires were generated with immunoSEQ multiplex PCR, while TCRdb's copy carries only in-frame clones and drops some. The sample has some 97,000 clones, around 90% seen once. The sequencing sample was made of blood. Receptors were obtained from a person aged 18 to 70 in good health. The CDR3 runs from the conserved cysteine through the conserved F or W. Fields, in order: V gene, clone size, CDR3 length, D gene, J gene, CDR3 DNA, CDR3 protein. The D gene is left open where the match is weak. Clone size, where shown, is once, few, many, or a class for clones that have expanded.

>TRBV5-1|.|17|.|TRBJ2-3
TGCGCCAGCAGCTTCCACTCAAGGGTCGCGGGGACAGATACGCAGTATTTT
CASSFHSRVAGTDTQYF
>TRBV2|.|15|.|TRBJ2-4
TGTGCCAGCAGTGAATCAGGGCAGCCATCAAACATTCAGTACTTC
CASSESGQPSNIQYF
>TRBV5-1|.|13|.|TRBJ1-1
TGCGCCAGCAGCTTGGCCGGGAACACTGAAGCTTTCTTT
CASSLAGNTEAFF
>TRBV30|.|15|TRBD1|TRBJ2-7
TGTGCCTGGAGCCCCCGAGGGACAGGGCGGTACGAGCAGTACTTC
CAWSPRGTGRYEQYF
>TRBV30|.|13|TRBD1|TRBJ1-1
TGTGCCTGGAGAGATACAGGGGGCACTGAAGCTTTCTTT
CAWRDTGGTEAFF
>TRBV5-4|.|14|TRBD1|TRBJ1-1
TGTGCCAGCAGCGTGGAACGGGACAGCACTGAAGCTTTCTTT
CASSVERDSTEAFF
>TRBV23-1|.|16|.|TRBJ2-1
TGCGCCAGCAGTCCACATGACAGCCGGGGTTGGGATGAGCAGTTCTTC
CASSPHDSRGWDEQFF
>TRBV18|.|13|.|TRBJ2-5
TGTGCCAGCTCACCACAGGCGGCCGAGACCCAGTACTTC
CASSPQAAETQYF
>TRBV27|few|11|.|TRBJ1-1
TGTGCCAGCAGAGATGACACTGAAGCTTTCTTT
CASRDDTEAFF
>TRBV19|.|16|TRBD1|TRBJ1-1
TGTGCCAGTAGGAGACAGGGAAATAGTGGTTCCACTGAAGCTTTCTTT
CASRRQGNSGSTEAFF
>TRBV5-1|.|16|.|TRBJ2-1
TGCGCCAGCAGCTCGTCCGCGACTCGGAATGGCAATGAGCAGTTCTTC
CASSSSATRNGNEQFF
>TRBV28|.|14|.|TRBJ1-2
TGTGCCAGCAGTTTAGTCGCCCAGTCTACGGGCTACACCTTC
CASSLVAQSTGYTF
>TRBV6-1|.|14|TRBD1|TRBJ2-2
TGTGCCAGCAGGAGTGTCAGGGGGACCGGGGAGCTGTTTTTT
CASRSVRGTGELFF
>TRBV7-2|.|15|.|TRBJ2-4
TGTGCCAGCAGCTTAGCGGGAGTCACCCTAAACATTCAGTACTTC
CASSLAGVTLNIQYF
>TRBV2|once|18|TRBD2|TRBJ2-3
TGTGCCAGCAGTGCCCCAGGGGGACTAGCGGGTCCTTCAGGTACGCAGTATTTT
CASSAPGGLAGPSGTQYF
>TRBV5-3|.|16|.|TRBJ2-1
TGTGCCAGAAGCTTGGCGAGCCTAGCGAACTACAATGAGCAGTTCTTC
CARSLASLANYNEQFF
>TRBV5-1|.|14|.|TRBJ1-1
TGCGCCAGCAGCATAGACGGAATGAACACTGAAGCTTTCTTT
CASSIDGMNTEAFF
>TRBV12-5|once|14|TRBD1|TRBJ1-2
TGTGCTAGTGGTTTGGAACAGGGGGCTGGCGGCTACACCTTC
CASGLEQGAGGYTF
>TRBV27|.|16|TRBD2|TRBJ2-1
TGTGCCAGCAGTTCTCGGACTAGCGGGAGCCTAGATGAGCAGTTCTTC
CASSSRTSGSLDEQFF
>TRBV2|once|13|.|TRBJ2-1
TGTGCCAGCAGGGGGGTAGGCGACAATGAGCAGTTCTTC
CASRGVGDNEQFF
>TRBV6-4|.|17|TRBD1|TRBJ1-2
TGTGCCAGCAGTGACGTACTCAGGACAGGGAGGAAACGCGGCTACACCTTC
CASSDVLRTGRKRGYTF
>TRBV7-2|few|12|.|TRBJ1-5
TGTGCCAGCAGCACTGGCCCTATCCTACAGCATTTT
CASSTGPILQHF
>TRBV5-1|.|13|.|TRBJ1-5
TGCGCCAGCAGCGTGAGTAGCAATCAGCCCCAGCATTTT
CASSVSSNQPQHF
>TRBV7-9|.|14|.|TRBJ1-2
TGTGCCAGCAGCTTACAGGGTGCGCCAAATGGCTACACCTTC
CASSLQGAPNGYTF
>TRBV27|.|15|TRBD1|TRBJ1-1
TGTGCCAGCAGTACATACAGGGGAAGGGGCACTGAAGCTTTCTTT
CASSTYRGRGTEAFF
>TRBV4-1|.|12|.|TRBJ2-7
TGCGCCAGCAGCCAAGGGGGGGAAGAGCAGTACTTC
CASSQGGEEQYF
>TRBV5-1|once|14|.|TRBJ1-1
TGCGCCAGCAGCTTTTCATCGGAGGACACTGAAGCTTTCTTT
CASSFSSEDTEAFF
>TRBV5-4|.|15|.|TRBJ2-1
TGTGCCAGCAGCTTGGGATTAAATTGGGACAATGAGCAGTTCTTC
CASSLGLNWDNEQFF
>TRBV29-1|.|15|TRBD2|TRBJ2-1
TGCAGCGTTTCCGGGGGGGAAAGCTCCTACAATGAGCAGTTCTTC
CSVSGGESSYNEQFF
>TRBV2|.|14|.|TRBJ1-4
TGTGCCAGCAGTTGGGGTGCAACTAATGAAAAACTGTTTTTT
CASSWGATNEKLFF
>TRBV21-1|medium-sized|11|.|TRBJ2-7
TGTGCCAGCAGCAAAGACTACGAGCAGTACTTC
CASSKDYEQYF
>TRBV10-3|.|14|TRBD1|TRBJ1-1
TGTGCCATCAGTCCTACAGGGGGCGCGTTGAAAGCTTTCTTT
CAISPTGGALKAFF
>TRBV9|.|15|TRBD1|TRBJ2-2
TGTGCCAGCAGCCCCCGGACAGGGTCCCCCGGGGAGCTGTTTTTT
CASSPRTGSPGELFF
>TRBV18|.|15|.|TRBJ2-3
TGTGCCAGCTCACTACAGGCGACTAGCACAGATACGCAGTATTTT
CASSLQATSTDTQYF
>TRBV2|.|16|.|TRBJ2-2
TGTGCCAGCAGCGCCGAACGAGCGGGGAACACCGGGGAGCTGTTTTTT
CASSAERAGNTGELFF
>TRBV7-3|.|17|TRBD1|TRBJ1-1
TGTGCCAGCAGTCAACGAATAAGACAGGGGGCGAACACTGAAGCTTTCTTT
CASSQRIRQGANTEAFF
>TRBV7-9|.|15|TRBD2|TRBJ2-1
TGTGCCAGCAGTGGAACTAGCGGGAGTAATAATGAGCAGTTCTTC
CASSGTSGSNNEQFF
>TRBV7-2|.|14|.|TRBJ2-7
TGTGCCAGCAGCTTAGAGGAGGGTTACTACGAGCAGTACTTC
CASSLEEGYYEQYF
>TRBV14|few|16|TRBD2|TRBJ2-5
TGTGCCAGCAGCCAAGTAGGAAGACTAGCGGGAGAACCCCAGTACTTC
CASSQVGRLAGEPQYF
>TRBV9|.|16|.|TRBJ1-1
TGTGCCAGCAGCCCTCGGCCGGATGGGCAGAACACTGAAGCTTTCTTT
CASSPRPDGQNTEAFF